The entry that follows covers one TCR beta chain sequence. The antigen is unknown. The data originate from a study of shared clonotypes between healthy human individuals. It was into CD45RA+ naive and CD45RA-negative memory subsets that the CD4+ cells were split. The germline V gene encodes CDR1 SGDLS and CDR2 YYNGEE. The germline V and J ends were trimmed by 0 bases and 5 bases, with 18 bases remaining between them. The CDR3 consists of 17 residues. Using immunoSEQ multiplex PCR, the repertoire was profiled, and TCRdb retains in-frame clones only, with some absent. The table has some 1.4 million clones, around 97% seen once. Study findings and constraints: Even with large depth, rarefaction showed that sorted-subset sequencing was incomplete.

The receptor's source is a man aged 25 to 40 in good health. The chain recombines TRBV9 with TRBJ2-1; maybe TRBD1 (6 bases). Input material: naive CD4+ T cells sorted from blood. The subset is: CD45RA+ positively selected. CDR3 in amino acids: CASSVEGVWLRDNEQFF. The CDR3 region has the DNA TGTGCCAGCAGCGTAGAGGGGGTGTGGCTTCGGGACAATGAGCAGTTCTTC. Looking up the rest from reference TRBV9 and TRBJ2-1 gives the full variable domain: DSGVTQTPKHLITATGQRVTLRCSPRSGDLSVYWYQQSLDQGLQFLIQYYNGEERAKGNILERFSAQQFPDLHSELNLSSLELGDSALYFCASSVEGVWLRDNEQFFGPGTRLTVL.